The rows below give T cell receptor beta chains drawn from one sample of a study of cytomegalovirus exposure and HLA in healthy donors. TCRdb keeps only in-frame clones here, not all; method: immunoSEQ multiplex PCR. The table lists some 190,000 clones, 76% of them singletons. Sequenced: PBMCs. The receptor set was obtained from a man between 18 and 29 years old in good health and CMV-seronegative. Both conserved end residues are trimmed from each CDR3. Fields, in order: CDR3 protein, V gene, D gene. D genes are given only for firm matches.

CDR3: ASSRGQGNTEAF; V: TRBV11-3; D: TRBD1
CDR3: ASNAAGDSQPQH; V: TRBV19; D: NA
CDR3: ASSYPSTGKDGYT; V: TRBV6-5; D: NA
CDR3: ASSRTPGGGDTQY; V: TRBV11-1; D: TRBD2
CDR3: ASSYSSLDTEAF; V: TRBV6-5; D: NA
CDR3: ASSIGGTDTQY; V: TRBV19; D: NA
CDR3: ASSEAANQETQY; V: TRBV6-1; D: NA
CDR3: ASSVDRGNTIY; V: TRBV28; D: NA
CDR3: ASSGSGGGWRTDTQY; V: TRBV25-1; D: TRBD2
CDR3: ASANPRAGENTEAF; V: TRBV12-5; D: NA
CDR3: ASSLRLAGGPNEQF; V: TRBV5-1; D: TRBD2
CDR3: ASSQGGTSVSEQY; V: TRBV9; D: TRBD2
CDR3: ASRMDSSYEQY; V: TRBV27; D: NA
CDR3: ASSLIKERANEKLF; V: TRBV5-6; D: NA
CDR3: ASSPQKAGGPNTGELF; V: TRBV7-6; D: TRBD2
CDR3: ASSLVGLDEQY; V: TRBV28; D: NA
CDR3: ARSSTPSSYNEQF; V: TRBV5-3; D: NA
CDR3: ASSAGQGAKNTEAF; V: TRBV7-9; D: TRBD1
CDR3: ASSPQGNQPQH; V: TRBV6-5; D: NA
CDR3: ASSLGGSNEKLF; V: TRBV5-4; D: NA
CDR3: ASSLSWLAENIQY; V: TRBV27; D: TRBD2
CDR3: ASTSQTDTQY; V: TRBV6-1; D: NA
CDR3: ASSAERWGGGEQF; V: TRBV6-1; D: TRBD2
CDR3: ASRTGVVSTGELF; V: TRBV19; D: NA
CDR3: ASTDPLGGSYEQY; V: TRBV6-6; D: TRBD2
CDR3: SATLSGNTIY; V: TRBV29-1; D: NA
CDR3: ASRPRTGSHQPQH; V: TRBV6-1; D: TRBD1
CDR3: ASSEIRSRTDTQY; V: TRBV6-1; D: NA
CDR3: ASSYGLAGLGEQF; V: TRBV9; D: TRBD2
CDR3: ASSVTTRVLETQY; V: TRBV9; D: NA
CDR3: ATINREPPEQY; V: TRBV27; D: NA
CDR3: SEAAAGGYT; V: TRBV20-1; D: NA
CDR3: AISVLEGGGTQY; V: TRBV10-3; D: NA
CDR3: ASSLGASGETQY; V: TRBV7-2; D: TRBD2
CDR3: ASSASTDSGEKLF; V: TRBV9; D: NA
CDR3: ASSVGGYGANVLT; V: TRBV9; D: NA
CDR3: ASTQGENTIY; V: TRBV28; D: NA
CDR3: ASSFSVSTGELF; V: TRBV11-1; D: NA
CDR3: AISESPGTETQY; V: TRBV10-3; D: NA
CDR3: AGSVQAGGYNEQF; V: TRBV9; D: TRBD2
CDR3: ASSLVSGRGEQY; V: TRBV5-4; D: TRBD2
CDR3: ASSRSRGLGTYEQY; V: TRBV6-6; D: TRBD1
CDR3: ASTPGGLSGETQY; V: TRBV5-4; D: TRBD2
CDR3: AWSPGTSGYNEQF; V: TRBV30; D: TRBD2
CDR3: ASSSPDRAGQPQH; V: TRBV7-9; D: TRBD1
CDR3: ASRRDSYEQY; V: TRBV6-6; D: NA
CDR3: ASSRSDRVSSGNTIY; V: TRBV18; D: NA
CDR3: ASSGGQQETQY; V: TRBV10-1; D: NA
CDR3: SSSFLAGGRETQY; V: TRBV7-9; D: TRBD2
CDR3: ATSRGGQGSTEAF; V: TRBV15; D: NA
CDR3: ASTKTLGGSAGELF; V: TRBV28; D: NA
CDR3: ASRWTTANTGELF; V: TRBV5-1; D: NA
CDR3: ASSFYASGNTEAF; V: TRBV7-9; D: NA
CDR3: ASSHPVLAGGFADTQY; V: TRBV5-1; D: TRBD2
CDR3: AWSPLNNEQF; V: TRBV30; D: NA
CDR3: ASSLGGLAGVIANEQF; V: TRBV7-9; D: TRBD2
CDR3: ASSLAGERIGELF; V: TRBV19; D: TRBD2
CDR3: ASSSHSNTGLAQPQH; V: TRBV6-4; D: NA
CDR3: ASSPMWGYEQF; V: TRBV2; D: NA
CDR3: AAQLKGGTNYGYT; V: TRBV19; D: NA